The 21 T cell receptor beta chains given below trace back to one sample, sequenced in a study of blood T cell repertoires in COVID-19. This table comes from immunoSEQ multiplex PCR, and its TCRdb copy is limited to in-frame clones, with some not included. The table includes 100,000 to 150,000 clones, around 80% detected once. The sample was peripheral blood. Every receptor here comes from a woman aged 45-60 years with acute or convalescent COVID-19.

In its sample, this clone was seen once. A much larger clone differs from this one at a single base, so this may be a read error. The V and J genes are TRBV6-5 and TRBJ1-2, with TRBD1 as a possible D gene (6 bases). The V and J ends lost 5 bases and 2 bases respectively, with 9 bases between them. Germline-derived CDR1 and CDR2 are MNHEY and SVGAGI. The CDR3 length is 13 residues. CDR3 nucleotides: TGTGCCAGCAGTAAACAGGGAAACTATGGCTACACCTTC. Its protein product is CASSKQGNYGYTF.

As concerns this clone: Relative to the germline gene, one junction end is altered; a read error may explain this. The chain employs TRBV19 and TRBJ1-3, with 7 bases aligning to TRBD1. Germline lookup yields CDR1 LNHDA and CDR2 SQIVND (reference sequence). This CDR3 has 14 amino acids. DNA of the CDR3: TGTGCCAGTAGTACAACAGGGGCTGGAAACACCATGTATTTT. Protein: CASSTTGAGNTMYF.

In its sample, this clone was seen a few times. V usage is TRBV7-9 and J usage is TRBJ2-7; the D gene is possibly TRBD1 (5 bases). CDR3 length equals 16 residues. Germline CDR1 is SEHNR and CDR2 is FQNEAQ (reference sequence). V was cut by 1 base and J by 4 bases, with 17 bases left in between. In DNA, the CDR3 is TGTGCCAGCAGCTTAGTTCCCCCCGAGGACACATACGAGCAGTACTTC. Its protein is CASSLVPPEDTYEQYF.

This clone has just a few counts. V and J are TRBV9 and TRBJ1-6; no firm D call. Germline V CDR1 and CDR2: SGDLS, YYNGEE. This CDR3 is built from 12 residues. V gave up 2 bases and J gave up 5 bases, with 2 bases separating them. CDR3 sequence: CASSVDNSPLHF. CDR3 nucleotide sequence: TGTGCCAGCAGCGTCGATAATTCACCCCTCCACTTT. Full variable domain (outside the CDR3, taken from reference TRBV9 and TRBJ1-6): DSGVTQTPKHLITATGQRVTLRCSPRSGDLSVYWYQQSLDQGLQFLIQYYNGEERAKGNILERFSAQQFPDLHSELNLSSLELGDSALYFCASSVDNSPLHFGNGTRLTVT.

The CDR3, as DNA: TGTGCCAGCAGCTTAGGGCCCACAGGGGCTGGAAACACCATATATTTT. Amino acid sequence: CASSLGPTGAGNTIYF. The chain carries TRBV7-3 and TRBJ1-3, with 7 bases identical to TRBD1. The CDR3 covers 16 residues. Trimming at V came to 2 bases and at J to 2 bases, leaving 6 bases not matched to a gene. Germline V gene data show CDR1 as SGHTA and CDR2 as FQGTGA. Using reference TRBV7-3 and TRBJ1-3 for the parts outside the CDR3, the full variable domain is GAGVSQTPSNKVTEKGKYVELRCDPISGHTALYWYRQSLGQGPEFLIYFQGTGAADDSGLPNDRFFAVRPEGSVSTLKIQRTERGDSAVYLCASSLGPTGAGNTIYFGEGSWLTVV.

The chain employs TRBV7-9 and TRBJ1-2; D perhaps matches TRBD1 (5 bases). V lost 2 bases and J lost 4, with 11 bases in between. The CDR3 loop spans 14 amino acids. From germline, CDR1 is SEHNR and CDR2 FQNEAQ (reference sequence). In nucleotides, the CDR3 is TGTGCCAGCAGCTTACGACAGACTCCCTATGGCTACACCTTC. Translation: CASSLRQTPYGYTF.

This clone was picked up one time. The V call is TRBV28, the J call TRBJ1-3; 7 nucleotides line up with TRBD1. After removal of 8 bases from V and 0 bases from J, the junction contained 7 bases not matched to a gene. Germline V gene lookup returns CDR1 MDHEN and CDR2 SYDVKM. The CDR3 loop spans 15 amino acids. CDR3 DNA sequence: TGTGCCAGCGGGGGACAGAGAAACTCTGGAAACACCATATATTTT. This sequence encodes CASGGQRNSGNTIYF.

V gene TRBV18 combines with J gene TRBJ1-6; 7 bases fit TRBD1. CDR3 length: 16 residues. The germline V gene encodes CDR1 KGHSH and CDR2 LQKENI. Trimming removed 4 bases from V and 7 bases from J; junction bases left unmatched: 10. DNA for the CDR3: TGTGCCAGCTCACTATCCACACCGGGACAGAATTCACCCCTCCACTTT. This gives the protein CASSLSTPGQNSPLHF.

This sequence joins TRBV29-1 and TRBJ2-1; 13 positions agree with TRBD2. CDR3 length: 14 residues. Trimming cost V 1 base and J 8 bases; bases outside gene matches: 2. Germline V lookup: CDR1 SQVTM, CDR2 ANQGSEA. CDR3 amino acids: CSVEGTSGSYEQFF. The CDR3 nucleotides read TGCAGCGTTGAAGGGACTAGCGGGAGCTATGAGCAGTTCTTC.

This clone was detected only a few times. The chain carries TRBV5-1 and TRBJ1-6, with D possibly matching TRBD1 (6 bases). V lost 5 bases, J lost 5 bases, and 11 bases lay in between. Germline V CDR1 and CDR2: SGHRS, YFSETQ. The CDR3 runs 14 residues. The chain's CDR3 is CASSLGADNSPLHF. The CDR3 coding sequence is TGCGCCAGCAGTCTGGGGGCGGATAATTCACCCCTCCACTTT. The variable domain in full, completed from reference TRBV5-1 and TRBJ1-6, reads KAGVTQTPRYLIKTRGQQVTLSCSPISGHRSVSWYQQTPGQGLQFLFEYFSETQRNKGNFPGRFSGRQFSNSRSEMNVSTLELGDSALYLCASSLGADNSPLHFGNGTRLTVT.

V is TRBV11-2 and J is TRBJ2-3; unclear D gene. Germline assignment: CDR1 SGHAT and CDR2 FQNNGV. The CDR3 covers 16 residues. Trimming shortened V by 3 bases and J by 0 bases, and 13 bases separated the two germline ends. This CDR3 reads CASSFGVTTSTDTQYF. The CDR3 DNA reads TGTGCCAGCAGCTTCGGCGTGACAACTAGCACAGATACGCAGTATTTT.

This chain uses TRBV11-2 with TRBJ1-1; D not resolved. Deletions cut 6 bases from V and 5 bases from J, with 16 bases between. Germline CDR1 and CDR2: SGHAT and FQNNGV. CDR3 length: 14 residues. As DNA, the CDR3 is TGTGCCAGCAGTACGATTCGGGCGGGGACTGAAGCTTTCTTT. Amino acid sequence: CASSTIRAGTEAFF.

The V and J genes are TRBV30 and TRBJ1-1; no definite D call. The CDR3 has 13 amino acids. V lost 0 bases, J lost 3 bases, and 8 bases lay in between. CDR1 GTSNPN and CDR2 SVGIG come from the germline V gene (reference sequence). CDR3 amino acids: CAWSVLRYTEAFF. In DNA, the CDR3 is TGTGCCTGGAGTGTACTTCGGTACACTGAAGCTTTCTTT.

The genes are TRBV19 and TRBJ1-4, with 8 bases matching TRBD1. After removal of 5 bases from V and 6 bases from J, the junction contained 8 bases not matched to a gene. The CDR3 covers 15 residues. Germline CDR1 reads LNHDA; CDR2 reads SQIVND (reference sequence). CDR3 in amino acids: CASSRTGQVHEKLFF. Written as DNA, the CDR3 is TGTGCCAGTAGTCGGACAGGGCAGGTGCATGAAAAACTGTTTTTT.

The rearrangement uses TRBV9 and TRBJ2-1, with a possible D match to TRBD1 (5 bases). Trimming took 4 bases from V and 6 from J, leaving 14 bases between them. This CDR3 is built from 14 residues. Per germline, CDR1 SGDLS and CDR2 YYNGEE. In nucleotides, the CDR3 is TGTGCCAGCAGCCTAGGGGTGCGGTTCAATGAGCAGTTCTTC. It specifies CASSLGVRFNEQFF.

The chain has TRBV6-4 and TRBJ1-2; D ambiguous. V was pared by 8 bases and J by 3 bases, with 16 bases between. This CDR3 has 14 amino acids. CDR1 is MRHNA, CDR2 SNTAGT, per germline. The CDR3 DNA follows: TGTGCCAGCCCTACGAGAGGGAGAGACTATGGCTACACCTTC. Protein product: CASPTRGRDYGYTF.

The table lists this clone with a few counts. The chain links TRBV4-2 to TRBJ1-1; 12 bases line up with TRBD1. Germline values: CDR1 LGHNA, CDR2 YNFKEQ. Trimming cost V 2 bases and J 3 bases; bases outside gene matches: 1. The CDR3 totals 15 residues. DNA for the CDR3: TGTGCCAGCAGCCAAAGGGACAGGGGGCACACTGAAGCTTTCTTT. This encodes CASSQRDRGHTEAFF.

This clone was recorded once. This chain links TRBV6-5 with TRBJ2-7, with D unresolved. From germline, CDR1 is MNHEY and CDR2 SVGAGI. There are 12 residues in the CDR3. V lost 6 bases, J lost 1 base, and 7 bases lay in between. In DNA, the CDR3 is TGTGCCAGCAGATTCAATTCCTACGAGCAGTACTTC. This codes for CASRFNSYEQYF.

V usage is TRBV5-8 and J usage is TRBJ2-7; 16 nucleotides align to TRBD2. Germline lookup yields CDR1 SGHTS and CDR2 YDEGEE. V shed 1 base and J 11 bases; nucleotides not matched to a gene: 6. The CDR3 runs 15 residues. The DNA for the CDR3 is TGTGCCAGCAGCTTGACGGGACTAGCGGGAGGGGTGGAGTACTTC. Its protein is CASSLTGLAGGVEYF.

The V and J genes are TRBV28 and TRBJ2-3; 10 bases align to TRBD2. CDR1 is MDHEN, CDR2 SYDVKM, per germline. This CDR3 comprises 16 residues. Trimming removed 5 bases from V and 2 bases from J; junction bases left unmatched: 7. In DNA, the CDR3 is TGTGCCAGCAGTCCACCTAGCGGGAGTATCACAGATACGCAGTATTTT. Amino acids: CASSPPSGSITDTQYF.

J is TRBJ2-5 and V is TRBV2; D may be TRBD2 (7 bases). This CDR3 is built from 13 residues. V was trimmed by 6 bases and J by 5 bases, leaving 13 bases between them. Germline-derived CDR1 and CDR2 are SNHLY and FYNNEI. The CDR3 is CASSLGGAETQYF. The CDR3 region has the DNA TGTGCCAGCAGCCTGGGGGGGGCGGAGACCCAGTACTTC.